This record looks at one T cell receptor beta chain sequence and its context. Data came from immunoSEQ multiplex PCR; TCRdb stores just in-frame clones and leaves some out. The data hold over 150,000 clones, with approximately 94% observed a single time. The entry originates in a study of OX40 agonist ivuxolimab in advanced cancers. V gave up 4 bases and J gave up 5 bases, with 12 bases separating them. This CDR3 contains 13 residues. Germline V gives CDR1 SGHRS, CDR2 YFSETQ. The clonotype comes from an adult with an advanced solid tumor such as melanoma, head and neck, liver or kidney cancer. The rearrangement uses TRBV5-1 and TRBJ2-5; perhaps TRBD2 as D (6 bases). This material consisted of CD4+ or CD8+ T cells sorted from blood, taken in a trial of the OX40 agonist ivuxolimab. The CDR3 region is CASSPGEAETQYF. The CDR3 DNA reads TGCGCCAGCAGCCCGGGGGAGGCTGAGACCCAGTACTTC. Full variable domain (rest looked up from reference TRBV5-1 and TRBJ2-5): KAGVTQTPRYLIKTRGQQVTLSCSPISGHRSVSWYQQTPGQGLQFLFEYFSETQRNKGNFPGRFSGRQFSNSRSEMNVSTLELGDSALYLCASSPGEAETQYFGPGTRLLVL.